The 13 T cell receptor beta chains presented below share a single source sample, sequenced in a study of blood T cell repertoires in COVID-19. Produced via immunoSEQ multiplex PCR; TCRdb's table is partial and in-frame only. Of 250,000 to 300,000 clones listed, 80% to 90% are singletons. The sequenced sample was peripheral blood. The receptors derive from a woman aged 70-85 years with acute or convalescent COVID-19.

The J gene is TRBJ1-3, the V gene TRBV7-2; tentative D call: TRBD1 (6 bases). The V and J ends lost 5 bases and 2 bases respectively, with 13 bases between them. The length of the CDR3 is 15 residues. CDR1 is SGHTA, CDR2 FQGNSA, per germline. The CDR3 here is CASSQSPGAGNTIYF. CDR3 DNA: TGTGCCAGCAGCCAGTCCCCAGGGGCTGGAAACACCATATATTTT.

This clone was found once. J is TRBJ2-5 and V is TRBV10-2; no firm D call. Germline V gene data show CDR1 as WSHSY and CDR2 as SAAADI. CDR3 size: 16 residues. Trimming took 6 bases from V and 4 from J, leaving 21 bases between them. The CDR3 sequence: CASSFFPGSRGETQYF. The CDR3 DNA sequence: TGCGCCAGCAGCTTCTTCCCCGGGTCTCGAGGAGAGACCCAGTACTTC.

The chain carries TRBV6-2 or TRBV6-3 and TRBJ2-5; a possible D gene is TRBD2 (6 bases). Germline V gene lookup returns CDR1 MNHEY and CDR2 SVGEGT. Trimming cost V 2 bases and J 2 bases, with 12 bases left between them. CDR3 length: 15 residues. The CDR3 reads CASSYVGTLQETQYF. The CDR3 DNA follows: TGTGCCAGCAGTTACGTCGGGACTTTGCAAGAGACCCAGTACTTC.

The chain has TRBV19 and TRBJ1-1, with D maybe TRBD1 (6 bases). This CDR3 comprises 13 residues. Germline CDR1 and CDR2: LNHDA and SQIVND (reference sequence). The V end was cut by 6 bases, the J end by 2 bases, with 10 bases between. CDR3 amino acids: CASRDRYNTEAFF. DNA of the CDR3: TGTGCCAGTAGGGACAGATATAACACTGAAGCTTTCTTT.

The gene calls are TRBV5-4 and TRBJ2-5, with D maybe TRBD2 (5 bases). Looked up from germline, CDR1 is SGHNT and CDR2 is YYREEE (reference sequence). This CDR3 is 12 amino acids long. Trimming left V 4 bases short and J 7 bases short, with 11 bases between. This CDR3 is CASSRDGVTQYF. The CDR3 coding sequence is TGTGCCAGCAGCCGGGATGGGGTGACCCAGTACTTC.

The CDR3 DNA reads as TGTGCCAGCAGCCGTTGGGGAGGGGGATCGACCGGGGAGCTGTTTTTT. Translated, it gives CASSRWGGGSTGELFF. The chain joins TRBV14 to TRBJ2-2, with D possibly matching TRBD2 (7 bases). V gave up 4 bases and J gave up 5 bases, with 17 bases separating them. The CDR3 is 16 residues long. The germline CDR1 and CDR2 sequences are SGHDN and FVKESK.

About this clone itself: The junction differs from germline at one of its ends, possibly a read error. The chain recombines TRBV7-8 with TRBJ1-2; TRBD1 matches at 8 bases. The germline CDR1 and CDR2 sequences are SGHVS and FQNEAQ. CDR3 length equals 16 residues. DNA of the CDR3: TGTGCCAGCAGCCTAGCGGGATATCAGGGGGCGCGTGGCTACACCTTC. It specifies CASSLAGYQGARGYTF.

This rearrangement joins TRBV12-3 or TRBV12-4 to TRBJ1-1; D is uncertain. The CDR3 is 13 residues long. V lost 6 bases, J lost 1 base, and 9 bases lay in between. Written as DNA, the CDR3 is TGTGCCAGCAGCGACTCCCCGAACACTGAAGCTTTCTTT. Its protein product is CASSDSPNTEAFF.

The chain has TRBV30 and TRBJ1-3, with 7 bases that match TRBD1. The CDR3 has 14 residues. Trimming at V came to 4 bases and at J to 0 bases, leaving 3 bases not matched to a gene. Germline CDR1 and CDR2: GTSNPN and SVGIG (reference sequence). Here the CDR3 DNA reads TGTGCCTGGAAGACAGGGTACTCTGGAAACACCATATATTTT. Amino acids: CAWKTGYSGNTIYF.

The genes are TRBV4-2 and TRBJ2-5; no firm D call. CDR1 is LGHNA and CDR2 is YNFKEQ in the germline V gene. CDR3 length: 14 residues. Trimming pared 2 bases from V and 2 bases from J, leaving 9 bases between. The CDR3 loop is CASSQSERQETQYF. CDR3 in DNA: TGTGCCAGCAGCCAATCCGAGCGACAAGAGACCCAGTACTTC.

This clone was seen only once. This rearrangement joins TRBV18 to TRBJ2-7, with TRBD2 as a possible D gene (6 bases). The germline gives CDR1 KGHSH, CDR2 LQKENI. V lost 2 bases to trimming and J lost 2 bases, with 7 bases between them. CDR3 length equals 13 residues. The CDR3 DNA is TGTGCCAGCTCACCAAGACTAGCCTACGAGCAGTACTTC. It is translated as CASSPRLAYEQYF.

The J gene is TRBJ2-7, the V gene TRBV7-8; 7 bases are a match to TRBD1. Germline V gene lookup returns CDR1 SGHVS and CDR2 FQNEAQ. V was clipped by 2 bases and J by 3 bases; unmatched bases: 7. This CDR3 contains 15 residues. This CDR3 reads CASSLKTGNNYEQYF. The DNA for the CDR3 is TGTGCCAGCAGCTTAAAGACAGGGAACAACTACGAGCAGTACTTC.

The chain has TRBV7-6 and TRBJ1-1; 7 bases are shared with TRBD1. The CDR3 loop spans 15 amino acids. With V trimmed by 2 bases and J by 6 bases, 9 bases remained unmatched. In germline, CDR1 is SGHVS, CDR2 FNYEAQ. This chain's CDR3 is CASSLRQGGVPEAFF. The DNA of the CDR3 is TGTGCCAGCAGCTTACGACAGGGCGGTGTACCTGAAGCTTTCTTT. Based on the CDR3 plus reference TRBV7-6 and TRBJ1-1, the full variable domain is GAGVSQSPRYKVTKRGQDVALRCDPISGHVSLYWYRQALGQGPEFLTYFNYEAQQDKSGLPNDRFSAERPEGSISTLTIQRTEQRDSAMYRCASSLRQGGVPEAFFGQGTRLTVV.